This TCR beta chain was sequenced for a study of blood T cell repertoires in COVID-19 (dated by TCRdb to the early 2020s). As for the study more broadly: The collaborator samples originated in the United States, Italy and Spain and spanned the acute and convalescent phases of COVID-19. The prospective study material was composed of cDNA or gDNA derived from T cells, B-cell-depleted T cells, or PBMCs. The dataset comprised deeply sampled blood TCRbeta repertoires from subjects exposed to, actively infected with, or recovered from COVID-19. The repertoires were released in a freely available public database meant as a resource for research on the immune response to SARS-CoV-2. Samples were obtained from the ongoing ImmuneRACE study (first 160 participants) and from approximately 1,200 subjects provided by 6 global collaborators. A de-identified subject ID, COVID-19 status, age in years and sex were almost always included in the sample metadata. Where HLA class I and class II types were available, the types were taken from metadata supplied by the sample provider, not from assay-based typing. Overall study results and their limits: The quantity of clinical and demographic metadata differed by source and by participant and was supplied without curation.

TCRbeta CDR3 regions were amplified from genomic DNA using the immunoSEQ Assay, a bias-controlled multiplex PCR. For the original study's pipeline: Within the assay, amplification of reference gene primers was used to estimate how many nucleated cells each sample contained. To quantify the absolute abundance of each unique TCRbeta CDR3 rearrangement, sequence reads were collapsed and filtered. For each sample, productive Simpson clonality was calculated as the square root of Simpson's diversity index over productive rearrangements. The table comes from immuneACCESS by way of TCRdb, which keeps in-frame sequences with V and J called. Part of the clones is missing from these tables; in studies checked, under half for an unresolved V gene and the rest for unknown reasons. V and J calls plus clone size are reproduced from that table; the DNA served to infer D and trimming. This sample comprises about 250,000 clones, nearly 90% of them detected only once. The ten largest clonotypes hold around 3% of the sample.

In regard to this clone: No antigen is known for it. No qualities accompany the bases; no much larger clone lies one base away.

Whole blood was collected in K2EDTA tubes by collaborating institutions according to the institutions' own protocols. For TCRbeta analysis, collaborators shipped samples in one of three forms: frozen whole blood, isolated PBMCs, or DNA extracted from either of those sample types. The CDR3 spans 17 residues, from the cysteine through the phenylalanine. CDR3 DNA is the only sequence kept; it has 51 bases, read in frame from the first base. Relative to germline, V is missing 3 bases and J is missing 5 bases, with 10 bases of the junction outside any gene match. CDR1 KGHDR and CDR2 SFDVKD were looked up in the germline V gene.

Recombination linked TRBV24-1 to TRBJ2-5; 11 junctional bases match TRBD1. What was sequenced was peripheral blood. This receptor was taken from a man between 18 and 29 years old with active or convalescent COVID-19. The CDR3 protein sequence reads: CATSDGLGTGGRETQYF. The base sequence is TGTGCCACCAGTGATGGGCTAGGGACAGGGGGTCGGGAGACCCAGTACTTC.